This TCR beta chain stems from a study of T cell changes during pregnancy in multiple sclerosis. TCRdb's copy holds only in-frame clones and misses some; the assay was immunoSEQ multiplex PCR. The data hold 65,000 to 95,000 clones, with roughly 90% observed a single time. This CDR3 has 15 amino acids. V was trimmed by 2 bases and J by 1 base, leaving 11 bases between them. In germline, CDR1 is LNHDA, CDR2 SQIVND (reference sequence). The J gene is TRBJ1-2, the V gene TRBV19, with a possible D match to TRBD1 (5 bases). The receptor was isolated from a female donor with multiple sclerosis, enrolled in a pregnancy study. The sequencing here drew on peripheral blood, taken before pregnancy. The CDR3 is CASSIMGRVNYGYTF. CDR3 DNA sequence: TGTGCCAGTAGTATAATGGGGCGCGTTAACTATGGCTACACCTTC.